A selection of T cell receptor beta chains follows, all from one sample in a study of blood T cell repertoires in COVID-19. TCRdb's copy holds only in-frame clones and misses some; the assay was immunoSEQ multiplex PCR. This sample carries 300,000 or so clones, 85% to 90% of them seen once, and the ten largest clones take 10%. Sequenced material: PBMCs or T cells enriched from blood (not recorded which). The receptors were gathered from a woman in her late teens or twenties who had recovered from COVID-19. CDR3s include the opening cysteine and the closing phenylalanine or tryptophan. The D gene is left open where the match is weak. For some rows the clone size is stated as once, few or many, or as a class when expanded; others skip it.

j_gene: TRBJ1-5; d_gene: TRBD1; abundance: .; v_gene: TRBV19; CDR3nt: TGTGCCAGTAGTATAGGACAGGGGGCGACGCAGCCCCAGCATTTT; CDR3aa: CASSIGQGATQPQHF
j_gene: TRBJ2-7; d_gene: .; abundance: .; v_gene: TRBV6-5; CDR3nt: TGTGCCAGCAGTTACTCGTGGACTGGGCAGGTTTTC; CDR3aa: CASSYSWTGQVF
j_gene: TRBJ1-2; d_gene: .; abundance: .; v_gene: TRBV6-5; CDR3nt: TGTGCCAGCAGTTACTCGGTCTGGCAGGGGATAGGTGGCTACACCTTC; CDR3aa: CASSYSVWQGIGGYTF
j_gene: TRBJ1-2; d_gene: .; abundance: .; v_gene: TRBV21-1; CDR3nt: TGTGCCAGCAGCACTCCGGGACAGGGGGCCGATGGCTACACCTTC; CDR3aa: CASSTPGQGADGYTF
j_gene: TRBJ1-1; d_gene: TRBD1; abundance: .; v_gene: TRBV27; CDR3nt: TGTGCCAGCAGTCTCAGCAGGGGGCTACTGAACACTGAAGCTTTCTTT; CDR3aa: CASSLSRGLLNTEAFF
j_gene: TRBJ2-1; d_gene: .; abundance: .; v_gene: TRBV18; CDR3nt: TGTGCCAGCTCACCACCGTCCAGGAACCTGAATGAGCAGTTCTTC; CDR3aa: CASSPPSRNLNEQFF
j_gene: TRBJ2-3; d_gene: .; abundance: .; v_gene: TRBV5-4; CDR3nt: TGTGCCAGCAGCGTGGCAAGCGGTACCGATACGCAGTATTTT; CDR3aa: CASSVASGTDTQYF
j_gene: TRBJ1-5; d_gene: .; abundance: .; v_gene: TRBV28; CDR3nt: TGTGCCAGCATTGCGGGGGGAGATAGCAATCAGCCCCAGCATTTT; CDR3aa: CASIAGGDSNQPQHF
j_gene: TRBJ2-7; d_gene: TRBD2; abundance: .; v_gene: TRBV7-9; CDR3nt: TGTGCCAGCAGCTTAGTACTAGCGGACTACGAGCAGTACTTC; CDR3aa: CASSLVLADYEQYF
j_gene: TRBJ1-2; d_gene: .; abundance: .; v_gene: TRBV7-9; CDR3nt: TGTGCCAGCAGCTCCCCCAGCGGGACCGGCTACACCTTC; CDR3aa: CASSSPSGTGYTF
j_gene: TRBJ1-3; d_gene: .; abundance: .; v_gene: TRBV9; CDR3nt: TGTGCCAGCAGCGTAGAATGGGCGGGAGGAAACACCATATATTTT; CDR3aa: CASSVEWAGGNTIYF
j_gene: TRBJ2-3; d_gene: .; abundance: few; v_gene: TRBV5-4; CDR3nt: TGTGCCAGCAGCCCCGGGACTGTTGGAGATACGCAGTATTTT; CDR3aa: CASSPGTVGDTQYF
j_gene: TRBJ2-7; d_gene: TRBD1; abundance: .; v_gene: TRBV6-5; CDR3nt: TGTGCCAGCAGCCTCGCAGGGACAGTAGTCTACGAGCAGTACTTC; CDR3aa: CASSLAGTVVYEQYF
j_gene: TRBJ1-2; d_gene: .; abundance: once; v_gene: TRBV3-1/TRBV3-2; CDR3nt: TGTGCCAGCAGCCAGTCTCCAGGCACTAACTATGGCTACACCTTC; CDR3aa: CASSQSPGTNYGYTF
j_gene: TRBJ1-4; d_gene: .; abundance: .; v_gene: TRBV2; CDR3nt: TGTGCCACCCGGGCGCAGGGTCGACTTGAAAAACTGTTTTTT; CDR3aa: CATRAQGRLEKLFF
j_gene: TRBJ1-3; d_gene: .; abundance: .; v_gene: TRBV5-4; CDR3nt: TGTGCCAGCAGCTTGCAGGGCCGTGGAAACACCATATATTTT; CDR3aa: CASSLQGRGNTIYF
j_gene: TRBJ2-5; d_gene: TRBD2; abundance: once; v_gene: TRBV25-1; CDR3nt: TGTGCCAGCAGTGGACTAGCGGGGGGAGAGACCCAGTACTTC; CDR3aa: CASSGLAGGETQYF
j_gene: TRBJ1-1; d_gene: .; abundance: .; v_gene: TRBV9; CDR3nt: TGTGCCAGCAGCCCCCGAGGAGGGAACACTGAAGCTTTCTTT; CDR3aa: CASSPRGGNTEAFF
j_gene: TRBJ1-2; d_gene: .; abundance: .; v_gene: TRBV24-1; CDR3nt: TGTGCCACCAGTGATCCAGGTACCTCCTATGGCTACACCTTC; CDR3aa: CATSDPGTSYGYTF
j_gene: TRBJ1-3; d_gene: .; abundance: .; v_gene: TRBV28; CDR3nt: TGTGCCAGCAGTTTGGGGAGCTCTGGAAACACCATATATTTT; CDR3aa: CASSLGSSGNTIYF
j_gene: TRBJ1-1; d_gene: TRBD1; abundance: few; v_gene: TRBV7-8; CDR3nt: TGTGCCAGCAGCTTAGAGGCAGGGGGCACTGAAGCTTTCTTT; CDR3aa: CASSLEAGGTEAFF
j_gene: TRBJ1-6; d_gene: .; abundance: .; v_gene: TRBV28; CDR3nt: TGTGCCAGCAGTGAATCGGGAGCTTCACCCCTCCACTTT; CDR3aa: CASSESGASPLHF
j_gene: TRBJ1-6; d_gene: TRBD1; abundance: .; v_gene: TRBV27; CDR3nt: TGTGCCAGCAGTTTCTCTTTTTTGACTGGGACAGGGGTTTATTCACCCCTCCACTTT; CDR3aa: CASSFSFLTGTGVYSPLHF
j_gene: TRBJ2-1; d_gene: .; abundance: .; v_gene: TRBV9; CDR3nt: TGTGCCAGCAGCCCTGGACTATTCAGCTCCTACAATGAGCAGTTCTTC; CDR3aa: CASSPGLFSSYNEQFF
j_gene: TRBJ2-4; d_gene: .; abundance: .; v_gene: TRBV19; CDR3nt: TGTGCCAGTAGTGAAATATCAGGGGTGGCCAAAAACATTCAGTACTTC; CDR3aa: CASSEISGVAKNIQYF
j_gene: TRBJ1-5; d_gene: TRBD1; abundance: .; v_gene: TRBV5-8; CDR3nt: TGTGCCAGCAGCTTGACAGGGGGTCAGCCCCAGCATTTT; CDR3aa: CASSLTGGQPQHF
j_gene: TRBJ2-5; d_gene: .; abundance: once; v_gene: TRBV9; CDR3nt: TGTGCCAGCAGCCCCGAAGCTAGCGACCAAGAGACCCAGTACTTC; CDR3aa: CASSPEASDQETQYF
j_gene: TRBJ2-1; d_gene: TRBD2; abundance: .; v_gene: TRBV4-1; CDR3nt: TGCGCCAGCAGCCACGCCCCCGGGTTGACTAGCGGGACCAACAATGAGCAGTTCTTC; CDR3aa: CASSHAPGLTSGTNNEQFF
j_gene: TRBJ1-2; d_gene: .; abundance: .; v_gene: TRBV29-1; CDR3nt: TGCAGCGTTACCAGGGAGGTGGATGGCTACACCTTC; CDR3aa: CSVTREVDGYTF
j_gene: TRBJ2-1; d_gene: TRBD2; abundance: .; v_gene: TRBV4-1; CDR3nt: TGCGCCAGCAGCCAAACTAGCGGGCCAACCTACAATGAGCAGTTCTTC; CDR3aa: CASSQTSGPTYNEQFF
j_gene: TRBJ1-2; d_gene: TRBD1; abundance: .; v_gene: TRBV30; CDR3nt: TGTGCCTGGAGGGATCAAGCGATAAAACAGGGGCTCGGCTACACCTTC; CDR3aa: CAWRDQAIKQGLGYTF
j_gene: TRBJ1-2; d_gene: .; abundance: few; v_gene: TRBV4-1; CDR3nt: TGCGCCAGCAGCCAAGAGTTCAAGAGGGCACATGGCTACACCTTC; CDR3aa: CASSQEFKRAHGYTF
j_gene: TRBJ2-3; d_gene: TRBD1; abundance: .; v_gene: TRBV5-5; CDR3nt: TGTGCCAGCAGCCTTCGACAGGGGGCAGATACGCAGTATTTT; CDR3aa: CASSLRQGADTQYF
j_gene: TRBJ1-1; d_gene: TRBD1; abundance: once; v_gene: TRBV30; CDR3nt: TGTGCCGCCACCCAGGGGGCGGCCACTGAAGCTTTCTTT; CDR3aa: CAATQGAATEAFF
j_gene: TRBJ1-3; d_gene: .; abundance: .; v_gene: TRBV19; CDR3nt: TGTGCCAGCCACGGGGGTTCTGGAAACACCATATATTTT; CDR3aa: CASHGGSGNTIYF
j_gene: TRBJ1-2; d_gene: TRBD1; abundance: .; v_gene: TRBV28; CDR3nt: TGTGCCAGCAGACAGACAGGGAGCTATGGCTACACCTTC; CDR3aa: CASRQTGSYGYTF
j_gene: TRBJ1-4; d_gene: .; abundance: .; v_gene: TRBV2; CDR3nt: TGTGCCAGCAGACAGGGTGGTGAAAAACTGTTTTTT; CDR3aa: CASRQGGEKLFF
j_gene: TRBJ1-2; d_gene: .; abundance: few; v_gene: TRBV18; CDR3nt: TGTGCCAGCTCACCCTTACAGGAGCCCCCGCCCTATGGCTACACCTTC; CDR3aa: CASSPLQEPPPYGYTF
j_gene: TRBJ1-2; d_gene: .; abundance: .; v_gene: TRBV13; CDR3nt: TGTGCCAGCAGCCCCACAGGGAACGGCGTAGGCTACACCTTC; CDR3aa: CASSPTGNGVGYTF
j_gene: TRBJ2-3; d_gene: TRBD1; abundance: .; v_gene: TRBV15; CDR3nt: TGTGCCACCAGCAGACCCAAGACAGGGAGCACAGATACGCAGTATTTT; CDR3aa: CATSRPKTGSTDTQYF
j_gene: TRBJ2-7; d_gene: TRBD2; abundance: .; v_gene: TRBV7-9; CDR3nt: TGTGCCAGCAGCTTCAGCGGGGGAAACTACGAGCAGTACTTC; CDR3aa: CASSFSGGNYEQYF
j_gene: TRBJ2-7; d_gene: .; abundance: .; v_gene: TRBV7-6; CDR3nt: TGTGCCAGCAGCTTGGGGTCCGCTCAGGGCTACGAGCAGTACTTC; CDR3aa: CASSLGSAQGYEQYF
j_gene: TRBJ2-2; d_gene: TRBD1; abundance: .; v_gene: TRBV5-1; CDR3nt: TGCGCCAGCAGCCCAGGGACAGGAGGCACCGGGGAGCTGTTTTTT; CDR3aa: CASSPGTGGTGELFF
j_gene: TRBJ2-3; d_gene: TRBD2; abundance: .; v_gene: TRBV30; CDR3nt: TGTGCCTGGAGTGTACCAGGCGGGAGTTCTACAGATACGCAGTATTTT; CDR3aa: CAWSVPGGSSTDTQYF
j_gene: TRBJ2-4; d_gene: .; abundance: .; v_gene: TRBV3-1/TRBV3-2; CDR3nt: TGTGCCAGCAGCCAAGAATGGTGGGGGGGCCGGAGGGCCAAAAACATTCAGTACTTC; CDR3aa: CASSQEWWGGRRAKNIQYF
j_gene: TRBJ2-7; d_gene: TRBD1; abundance: .; v_gene: TRBV9; CDR3nt: TGTGCCAGCAGCCCTTATACAGGGGGCGCGATCGACGAGCAGTACTTC; CDR3aa: CASSPYTGGAIDEQYF